The sequence of this TCR beta chain was determined in a study of cytomegalovirus exposure and HLA in healthy donors. Study details: Earlier findings included over 90 million unique TCR beta sequences obtained from some 180 million T cells.

Researchers ran the PCR with 60 Vbeta and 13 Jbeta primers. Clones were read by immunoSEQ multiplex PCR, and TCRdb kept only the in-frame ones, dropping some. The repertoire shows more than 100,000 clones; the top ten hold around 4%. The donors (healthy individuals) were bone marrow donors. About this clone: The target antigen is unknown.

Study-level points and caveats: Earlier analysis found most TCR beta V segments productive about 87% or about 30% of the time. An ancestry cluster, one associated with Asian ancestry, reportedly showed fewer N-insertions than the approximately 700-donor mean in a later analysis.

This CDR3 contains 15 residues. CDR1 and CDR2 from the germline V gene are LNHDA and SQIVND (reference sequence). V was clipped by 4 bases and J by 0 bases, with 12 bases between them. The V call is TRBV19, the J call TRBJ1-1; possibly TRBD1 for D (6 bases). This TCR was recovered from a young man in good health and CMV-seronegative. Material for sequencing was PBMCs. The CDR3 loop is CASSKGTLLNTEAFF. The CDR3 DNA is TGTGCCAGTAGTAAGGGGACACTTCTGAACACTGAAGCTTTCTTT.